These 3 T cell receptor beta chains were sequenced from one sample in a study of T cells after posttransplantation cyclophosphamide (dated by TCRdb to the mid-2010s). Receptor amplification or capture employed the immunoSEQ multiplex PCR assay. The table was pulled from immuneACCESS by TCRdb, which kept in-frame rearrangements only. Such tables lose some clones; where checked, under half of the loss comes from unresolved V genes, and the rest has no known cause. The table notes under 45,000 clones here, none of them singletons. The leading ten clones occupy roughly 5.8% of the sample. Sequenced: PBMCs. The receptors derive from a man aged 25-40 years in good health and a related stem cell transplant donor.

Ten or more counts support this clone. The V and J genes are TRBV19 and TRBJ2-1; tentative D call: TRBD1 (5 bases). The CDR3 is 14 amino acids. The germline V and J ends were trimmed by 3 bases and 2 bases, with 8 bases remaining between them. Germline loops: CDR1 LNHDA, CDR2 SQIVND (reference sequence). The CDR3 DNA reads TGTGCCAGTAGTATTCAGGGCCCCTACAATGAGCAGTTCTTC. Its protein is CASSIQGPYNEQFF.

The V and J genes are TRBV5-4 and TRBJ2-3, with TRBD2 matching 7 bases. In germline, CDR1 is SGHNT, CDR2 YYREEE (reference sequence). J lost 2 bases, V lost 4 bases, and 13 bases had no gene match. The CDR3 is 17 amino acids. The CDR3 region is CASSPRVGGMFTDTQYF. CDR3 sequence (DNA): TGTGCCAGCAGCCCCCGCGTCGGGGGGATGTTCACAGATACGCAGTATTTT.

This clone was seen repeatedly, ten times or more. This chain connects TRBV6-1 to TRBJ1-5, with a possible D match to TRBD1 (6 bases). This CDR3 is built from 14 residues. Trimming shortened V by 6 bases and J by 1 base, and 10 bases separated the two germline ends. Germline loops: CDR1 MNHNS, CDR2 SASEGT. The CDR3 DNA reads as TGTGCCAGCAGACCGACAGGAAGCAATCAGCCCCAGCATTTT. Translating gives CASRPTGSNQPQHF.